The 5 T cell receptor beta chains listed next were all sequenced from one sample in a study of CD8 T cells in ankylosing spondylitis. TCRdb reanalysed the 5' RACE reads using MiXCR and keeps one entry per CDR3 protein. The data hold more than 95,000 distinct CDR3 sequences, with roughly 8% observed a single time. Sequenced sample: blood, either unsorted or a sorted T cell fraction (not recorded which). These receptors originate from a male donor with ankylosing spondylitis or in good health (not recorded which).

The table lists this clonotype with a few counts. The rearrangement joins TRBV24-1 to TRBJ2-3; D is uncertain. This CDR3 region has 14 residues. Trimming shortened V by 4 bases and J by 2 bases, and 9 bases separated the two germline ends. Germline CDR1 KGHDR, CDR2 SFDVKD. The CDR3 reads CATSDRRTTDTQYF. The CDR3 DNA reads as TGTGCCACCAGTGACCGTCGAACCACAGATACGCAGTATTTT.

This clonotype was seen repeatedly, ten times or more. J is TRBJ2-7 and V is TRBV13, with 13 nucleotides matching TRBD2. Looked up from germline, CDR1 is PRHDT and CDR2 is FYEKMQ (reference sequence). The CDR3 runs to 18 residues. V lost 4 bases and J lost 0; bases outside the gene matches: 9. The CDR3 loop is CASSSRLAGGPSSYEQYF. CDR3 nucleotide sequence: TGTGCCAGCAGCTCTCGACTAGCGGGGGGCCCGAGCTCCTACGAGCAGTACTTC.

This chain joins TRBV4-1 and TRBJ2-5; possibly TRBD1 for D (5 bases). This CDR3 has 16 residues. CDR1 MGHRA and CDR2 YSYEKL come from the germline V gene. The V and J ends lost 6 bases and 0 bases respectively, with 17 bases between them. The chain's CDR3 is CASSPSLRQNQETQYF. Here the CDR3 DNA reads TGCGCCAGCAGTCCCTCACTCCGACAGAACCAAGAGACCCAGTACTTC.

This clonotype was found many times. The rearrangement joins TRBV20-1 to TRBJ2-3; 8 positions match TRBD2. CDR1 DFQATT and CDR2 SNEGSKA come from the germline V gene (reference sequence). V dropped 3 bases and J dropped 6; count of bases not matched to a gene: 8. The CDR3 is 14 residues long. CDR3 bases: TGCAGTGCTAGCCCGGGAGGGCCCGGGGATACGCAGTATTTT. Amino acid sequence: CSASPGGPGDTQYF.

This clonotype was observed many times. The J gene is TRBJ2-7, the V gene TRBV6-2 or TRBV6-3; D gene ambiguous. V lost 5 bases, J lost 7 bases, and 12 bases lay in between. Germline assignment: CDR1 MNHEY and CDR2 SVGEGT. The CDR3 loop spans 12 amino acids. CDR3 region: CASSPRPVEQYF. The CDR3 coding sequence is TGTGCCAGCAGTCCCCGACCGGTGGAGCAGTACTTC.